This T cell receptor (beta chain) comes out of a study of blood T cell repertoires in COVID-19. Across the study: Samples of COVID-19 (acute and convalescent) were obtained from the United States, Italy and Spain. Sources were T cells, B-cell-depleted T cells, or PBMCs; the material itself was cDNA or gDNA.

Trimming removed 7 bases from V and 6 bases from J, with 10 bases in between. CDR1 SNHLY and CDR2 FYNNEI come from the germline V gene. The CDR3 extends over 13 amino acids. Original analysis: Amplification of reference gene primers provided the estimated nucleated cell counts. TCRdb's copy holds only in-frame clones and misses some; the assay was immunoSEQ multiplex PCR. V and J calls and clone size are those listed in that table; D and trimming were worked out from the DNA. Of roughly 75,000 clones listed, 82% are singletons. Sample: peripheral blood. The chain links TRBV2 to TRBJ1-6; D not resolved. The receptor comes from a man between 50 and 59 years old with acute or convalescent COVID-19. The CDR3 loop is CASIRQINSPLHF. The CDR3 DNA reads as TGTGCCAGCATAAGACAAATTAATTCACCCCTCCACTTT.